Listed below are T cell receptor beta chains from one sample, sequenced in a study of T cells in Graves' hyperthyroidism and ophthalmopathy. TCRdb reprocessed the multiplex PCR reads via MiXCR and lists one record per CDR3 protein. The sample has fewer than 110,000 distinct CDR3 sequences, about 45% seen once. The sequenced sample was blood. The source of these receptors is a man aged 40-49 years with Graves' hyperthyroidism. CDR3s include the opening cysteine and the closing phenylalanine or tryptophan. A D gene is named only where the DNA matches it firmly. The size field is filled for only some rows; it gives once, few, many or a size class.

D gene: TRBD1; V gene: TRBV27; clone size: -; J gene: TRBJ2-7; CDR3 protein: CASSPWGQPYEQYF; CDR3 DNA: TGTGCCAGCTCCCCTTGGGGACAGCCCTACGAGCAGTACTTC
D gene: TRBD1; V gene: TRBV7-2; clone size: -; J gene: TRBJ1-1; CDR3 protein: CASSFPGQGACEAVF; CDR3 DNA: TGTGCCAGCAGCTTTCCGGGACAGGGGGCCTGTGAAGCTGTCTTT
D gene: TRBD2; V gene: TRBV5-1; clone size: many; J gene: TRBJ2-7; CDR3 protein: CASSLMGQGGSEQYF; CDR3 DNA: TGCGCCAGCAGCTTGATGGGGCAGGGAGGGTCGGAGCAGTACTTC
D gene: -; V gene: TRBV12-3/TRBV12-4; clone size: -; J gene: TRBJ1-4; CDR3 protein: CASSQDSRQGGLFF; CDR3 DNA: TGTGCCAGCAGCCAAGATAGTCGGCAGGGTGGGCTGTTTTTT
D gene: TRBD1; V gene: TRBV11-2; clone size: -; J gene: TRBJ2-3; CDR3 protein: CASSTGTGSTDTQYF; CDR3 DNA: TGTGCCAGCAGCACGGGGACAGGGAGCACAGATACGCAGTATTTT
D gene: -; V gene: TRBV5-1; clone size: many; J gene: TRBJ1-6; CDR3 protein: CASSGAPLHF; CDR3 DNA: TGCGCCAGCAGCGGTGCACCCCTCCACTTT
D gene: TRBD2; V gene: TRBV4-1; clone size: many; J gene: TRBJ2-3; CDR3 protein: CASSLEKRGGTDTQYF; CDR3 DNA: TGCGCCAGCAGCCTCGAGAAGCGGGGGGGCACAGATACGCAGTATTTT
D gene: -; V gene: TRBV20-1; clone size: -; J gene: TRBJ2-1; CDR3 protein: CSARGWRATEQFF; CDR3 DNA: TGCAGTGCTAGAGGGTGGAGGGCCACTGAGCAGTTCTTC
D gene: TRBD2; V gene: TRBV5-1; clone size: many; J gene: TRBJ2-1; CDR3 protein: CASSPRLANNEQFF; CDR3 DNA: TGCGCCAGCAGCCCCAGACTAGCGAACAATGAGCAGTTCTTC
D gene: TRBD2; V gene: TRBV7-9; clone size: -; J gene: TRBJ2-5; CDR3 protein: CASSLNTGEGRRETQYF; CDR3 DNA: TGTGCCAGCAGCTTGAACACCGGGGAGGGGAGGCGAGAGACCCAGTACTTC
D gene: -; V gene: TRBV2; clone size: few; J gene: TRBJ2-7; CDR3 protein: CASSEDRIEQYF; CDR3 DNA: TGTGCCAGCAGTGAGGACCGGATCGAGCAGTACTTC
D gene: TRBD1; V gene: TRBV5-5; clone size: many; J gene: TRBJ1-4; CDR3 protein: CASSAGGFVEKLFF; CDR3 DNA: TGTGCCAGCAGCGCAGGGGGCTTCGTTGAAAAACTGTTTTTT
D gene: TRBD1; V gene: TRBV10-3; clone size: -; J gene: TRBJ1-5; CDR3 protein: CAISRDSSNQPQHF; CDR3 DNA: TGTGCCATCAGTAGGGACAGTAGCAATCAGCCCCAGCATTTT
D gene: -; V gene: TRBV6-5; clone size: many; J gene: TRBJ1-1; CDR3 protein: CASRPDRVIFPEAFF; CDR3 DNA: TGTGCCAGCAGGCCCGACAGAGTCATATTTCCTGAAGCTTTCTTT
D gene: -; V gene: TRBV19; clone size: many; J gene: TRBJ2-3; CDR3 protein: CASSRTLTDTQYF; CDR3 DNA: TGTGCCAGTAGTAGGACACTCACAGATACGCAGTATTTT
D gene: -; V gene: TRBV11-3; clone size: -; J gene: TRBJ1-5; CDR3 protein: CASSLSGVQPQHF; CDR3 DNA: TGTGCCAGCAGCTTGTCGGGGGTTCAGCCCCAGCATTTT
D gene: TRBD1; V gene: TRBV7-8; clone size: -; J gene: TRBJ1-1; CDR3 protein: CASSLGTGHTEAFF; CDR3 DNA: TGTGCCAGCAGCCTCGGGACAGGGCACACTGAAGCTTTCTTT
D gene: TRBD1; V gene: TRBV30; clone size: -; J gene: TRBJ1-1; CDR3 protein: CAWIGQGNTEAFF; CDR3 DNA: TGTGCCTGGATAGGACAGGGTAACACTGAAGCTTTCTTT
D gene: TRBD1; V gene: TRBV20-1; clone size: many; J gene: TRBJ1-1; CDR3 protein: CSAREQGRNTEAFF; CDR3 DNA: TGCAGTGCTAGAGAACAGGGGAGGAACACTGAAGCTTTCTTT
D gene: TRBD1; V gene: TRBV6-5; clone size: many; J gene: TRBJ2-2; CDR3 protein: CASSYFTGATGELFF; CDR3 DNA: TGTGCCAGCAGTTATTTCACAGGGGCCACCGGGGAGCTGTTTTTT
D gene: TRBD1; V gene: TRBV6-5; clone size: many; J gene: TRBJ1-2; CDR3 protein: CASSYRQGGYTF; CDR3 DNA: TGTGCCAGCAGTTATAGACAGGGAGGCTACACCTTC
D gene: -; V gene: TRBV30; clone size: -; J gene: TRBJ2-6; CDR3 protein: CACPGDGANVRTF; CDR3 DNA: TGTGCCTGTCCCGGGGATGGGGCCAACGTCCGGACTTTC
D gene: TRBD2; V gene: TRBV6-5; clone size: many; J gene: TRBJ2-7; CDR3 protein: CASSREAGEGYEQYF; CDR3 DNA: TGTGCCAGCAGTAGGGAAGCGGGAGAGGGATACGAGCAGTACTTC